This is a list of T cell receptor beta chains from one sample in a study of blood T cell repertoires in COVID-19. Some clones are missing from TCRdb's copy, which holds only in-frame ones; the method was immunoSEQ multiplex PCR. The table has 260,000 or so clones, under 90% seen once. Sequenced sample: PBMCs or T cells enriched from blood (not recorded which). The receptors derive from a man aged 18 to 35 who had recovered from COVID-19. CDR3s include the opening cysteine and the closing phenylalanine or tryptophan. Fields, in order: clone size, D gene, V gene, J gene, CDR3 protein, CDR3 DNA. A D gene is named only where the DNA matches it firmly. Clone size is given for some rows only: seen once, a few or many times, or a class if the clone is expanded.

>.|.|TRBV5-6|TRBJ2-1
CASTASGLQETFF
TGTGCCAGCACAGCTTCGGGTCTACAGGAGACGTTCTTC
>.|TRBD2|TRBV3-1/TRBV3-2|TRBJ2-7
CASSLGLAQTYEQYF
TGTGCCAGCAGCCTTGGACTAGCGCAAACCTACGAGCAGTACTTC
>.|.|TRBV11-3|TRBJ2-5
CASSSQETQYF
TGTGCCAGCAGCTCTCAAGAGACCCAGTACTTC
>.|.|TRBV4-1|TRBJ1-2
CASSRYEYREYGYTF
TGCGCCAGCAGTCGATATGAGTACAGGGAATATGGCTACACCTTC
>few|.|TRBV7-9|TRBJ2-7
CASSPQVPVADEQYF
TGTGCCAGCAGCCCACAGGTCCCCGTCGCCGACGAGCAGTACTTC
>.|TRBD1|TRBV19|TRBJ1-2
CASSRGQGGESNGYTF
TGTGCCAGTAGTAGAGGACAGGGAGGTGAATCGAATGGCTACACCTTC
>.|.|TRBV28|TRBJ1-4
CASSFGSAPNEKLFF
TGTGCCAGCAGTTTCGGGTCAGCTCCTAATGAAAAACTGTTTTTT
>.|TRBD1|TRBV27|TRBJ1-1
CASSLIGTGASEAFF
TGTGCCAGCAGTTTAATTGGGACAGGGGCTTCTGAAGCTTTCTTT
>.|TRBD1|TRBV30|TRBJ2-3
CAWSVGGAGTDTQYF
TGTGCCTGGAGTGTAGGGGGCGCCGGCACAGATACGCAGTATTTT
>.|TRBD1|TRBV5-1|TRBJ2-2
CASRPGTGELRGELFF
TGCGCCAGCAGGCCCGGAACAGGGGAACTCAGGGGGGAGCTGTTTTTT
>.|.|TRBV30|TRBJ1-4
CAWSQQDKEKLFF
TGTGCCTGGAGCCAGCAGGACAAAGAAAAACTGTTTTTT
>.|TRBD2|TRBV7-2|TRBJ2-2
CASSPVAGTHTGELFF
TGTGCCAGCAGCCCTGTAGCGGGGACCCACACCGGGGAGCTGTTTTTT
>.|.|TRBV11-3|TRBJ1-5
CASSAHRQFSNQPQHF
TGTGCCAGCAGCGCTCACCGACAGTTTTCCAATCAGCCCCAGCATTTT
>once|TRBD1|TRBV19|TRBJ1-5
CASSPTGGQPQHF
TGTGCCAGTAGCCCAACAGGGGGTCAGCCCCAGCATTTT
>.|.|TRBV5-8|TRBJ1-5
CASSFLRDQPQHF
TGTGCCAGCAGCTTTCTGCGGGATCAGCCCCAGCATTTT
>.|.|TRBV19|TRBJ1-2
CASRRTGNVLLGYTF
TGTGCCAGTAGGAGAACAGGGAACGTGCTTCTTGGCTACACCTTC
>.|.|TRBV12-3/TRBV12-4|TRBJ1-2
CASSTYRVYGYTF
TGTGCCAGCAGCACCTACAGGGTCTATGGCTACACCTTC
>.|TRBD1|TRBV27|TRBJ1-4
CASSADRLTNEKLFF
TGTGCCAGCAGTGCGGACAGGCTAACTAATGAAAAACTGTTTTTT
>.|TRBD2|TRBV3-1/TRBV3-2|TRBJ2-3
CASSQGGGRVRDTQYF
TGTGCCAGCAGCCAAGGTGGCGGGAGAGTGAGGGATACGCAGTATTTT
>.|.|TRBV18|TRBJ2-7
CASSPGEAYEQYF
TGTGCCAGCTCACCCGGAGAAGCCTACGAGCAGTACTTC
>.|TRBD2|TRBV29-1|TRBJ2-1
CSVVPSGGRSSYNEQFF
TGCAGCGTTGTACCCAGCGGGGGAAGAAGCTCCTACAATGAGCAGTTCTTC
>.|.|TRBV6-5|TRBJ2-1
CASSYRPGANEQFF
TGTGCCAGCAGTTACCGTCCAGGGGCAAATGAGCAGTTCTTC
>once|TRBD1|TRBV30|TRBJ1-5
CAWSGDSPKPQHF
TGTGCCTGGAGTGGGGACAGTCCGAAGCCCCAGCATTTT
>.|.|TRBV6-6|TRBJ1-1
CASSAAEAFF
TGTGCCAGCAGTGCGGCTGAAGCTTTCTTT
>.|TRBD1|TRBV6-1|TRBJ2-7
CASSERTGAAYEQYF
TGTGCCAGCAGTGAAAGGACAGGGGCGGCCTACGAGCAGTACTTC
>once|.|TRBV4-1|TRBJ1-5
CASSQEGGNEYSNQPQHF
TGCGCCAGCAGCCAAGAAGGCGGGAACGAATATAGCAATCAGCCCCAGCATTTT
>.|.|TRBV21-1|TRBJ2-7
CASSKEGSGSSYEQYF
TGTGCCAGCAGCAAAGAAGGGAGCGGGAGCTCCTACGAGCAGTACTTC
>.|.|TRBV10-1|TRBJ1-1
CASSESHRFTEAFF
TGCGCCAGCAGTGAGTCGCACAGGTTCACTGAAGCTTTCTTT
>.|TRBD1|TRBV11-2|TRBJ1-1
CASNTGTGRNTEAFF
TGTGCCAGCAACACCGGGACAGGGAGGAACACTGAAGCTTTCTTT
>.|TRBD1|TRBV11-2|TRBJ2-5
CASSFSGQGGTQYF
TGTGCCAGCAGCTTTAGTGGACAGGGGGGGACCCAGTACTTC
>.|.|TRBV7-9|TRBJ2-4
CASSSVYDIQYF
TGTGCCAGCAGCTCGGTATACGACATTCAGTACTTC
>once|TRBD2|TRBV24-1|TRBJ2-3
CATSSGGSGLGSNTQYF
TGTGCCACCTCTAGTGGCGGGAGCGGCTTGGGTTCCAATACGCAGTATTTT
>.|.|TRBV4-1|TRBJ1-1
CASSQGRFENTEAFF
TGCGCCAGCAGCCAAGGGAGGTTCGAGAACACTGAAGCTTTCTTT
>.|.|TRBV29-1|TRBJ1-1
CSVLQPGNTEAFF
TGCAGCGTTCTTCAACCGGGGAACACTGAAGCTTTCTTT
>.|.|TRBV6-5|TRBJ2-7
CASSYSSGGSYEQYF
TGTGCCAGCAGTTACTCTTCCGGGGGCTCCTACGAGCAGTACTTC
>.|.|TRBV18|TRBJ1-1
CASSPAAIGAFF
TGTGCCAGCTCACCAGCGGCCATAGGAGCTTTCTTT
>.|.|TRBV2|TRBJ1-1
CASRPGIPNTEAFF
TGTGCCAGCAGACCCGGGATCCCGAACACTGAAGCTTTCTTT
>few|.|TRBV6-5|TRBJ1-2
CASSYSQTGMYGYTF
TGTGCCAGCAGTTACTCCCAAACAGGGATGTATGGCTACACCTTC
>.|.|TRBV2|TRBJ2-7
CASSDRNSYEQYF
TGTGCCAGCAGTGATAGAAACTCCTACGAGCAGTACTTC
>.|.|TRBV11-2|TRBJ1-2
CASSLPGDGYTF
TGTGCCAGCAGCCTACCAGGGGATGGCTACACCTTC
>.|TRBD2|TRBV6-5|TRBJ2-7
CASSRTSGRAYEQYF
TGTGCCAGCAGTAGGACTAGCGGGAGGGCCTACGAGCAGTACTTC
>.|.|TRBV1|TRBJ2-7
CTSSQAYGQTSYEQYF
TGCACCAGCAGCCAAGCGTATGGACAAACGTCCTACGAGCAGTACTTC
>few|TRBD1|TRBV9|TRBJ1-3
CASSPRDSSGNTIYF
TGTGCCAGCAGCCCAAGGGACAGCTCTGGAAACACCATATATTTT
>.|.|TRBV30|TRBJ1-2
CAWSVLVSYGYTF
TGTGCCTGGAGTGTATTAGTGAGCTATGGCTACACCTTC
>.|TRBD1|TRBV2|TRBJ1-2
CARVPGQGVFGYTF
TGTGCCAGGGTTCCGGGACAGGGGGTTTTTGGCTACACCTTC
>.|.|TRBV19|TRBJ2-1
CASNLGLAFHNEQFF
TGTGCCAGTAATCTCGGTCTAGCGTTCCACAATGAGCAGTTCTTC
>.|TRBD1|TRBV6-5|TRBJ1-1
CATRHTTGMNTEAFF
TGTGCCACCCGACACACGACAGGGATGAACACTGAAGCTTTCTTT
>.|.|TRBV19|TRBJ2-7
CASSTGLTTYEQYF
TGTGCCAGTAGTACCGGACTGACAACCTACGAGCAGTACTTC
>.|TRBD1|TRBV29-1|TRBJ1-1
CSAWDRSTEAFF
TGCAGCGCCTGGGACAGGTCCACTGAAGCTTTCTTT
>.|.|TRBV28|TRBJ1-3
CASSTTGTGNTIYF
TGTGCCAGCAGCACTACAGGGACTGGAAACACCATATATTTT
>.|.|TRBV27|TRBJ2-7
CASSLSTGNYEQYF
TGTGCCAGCAGTTTATCCACAGGGAACTACGAGCAGTACTTC
>.|TRBD1|TRBV15|TRBJ1-2
CATSRDRGTNYGYTF
TGTGCCACCAGCAGGGACAGGGGAACTAACTATGGCTACACCTTC
>.|TRBD2|TRBV27|TRBJ2-5
CASRLDPPSGGKETQYF
TGTGCCAGCAGACTAGACCCACCTAGCGGGGGGAAAGAGACCCAGTACTTC
>.|.|TRBV7-9|TRBJ2-5
CASKEISSVGTQYF
TGTGCCAGCAAAGAAATCTCCAGCGTCGGGACCCAGTACTTC
>.|.|TRBV9|TRBJ2-1
CASGSGATNEQFF
TGTGCCAGCGGGTCGGGAGCTACCAATGAGCAGTTCTTC